The present T cell receptor beta chain was sequenced within a study of T-cell reconstitution after alpha-beta-depleted transplantation in children. During its preparation, the TCRbeta library received unique molecular identifiers. TCRdb re-analysed the PCR reads in MiXCR, keeping a single row per CDR3 protein. This table has tens of thousands of distinct CDR3 sequences, about 6.7% appearing once. This CDR3 has 16 residues. Trimming at V came to 5 bases and at J to 3 bases, leaving 4 bases not matched to a gene. Per the germline V gene, CDR1 is SGHAT and CDR2 is FQNNGV. This clonotype was observed at least ten times.

The chain recombines TRBV11-2 with TRBJ2-2; 12 positions agree with TRBD1. This receptor was taken from a human donor who donated a stem cell graft to a child with acute lymphoblastic leukemia. This specimen consisted of PBMCs from the stem cell graft donor, obtained from the stem cell graft. The CDR3 DNA reads as TGTGCCAGCAGCGACCGGGACAGGGGGCACACCGGGGAGCTGTTTTTT. This encodes CASSDRDRGHTGELFF.